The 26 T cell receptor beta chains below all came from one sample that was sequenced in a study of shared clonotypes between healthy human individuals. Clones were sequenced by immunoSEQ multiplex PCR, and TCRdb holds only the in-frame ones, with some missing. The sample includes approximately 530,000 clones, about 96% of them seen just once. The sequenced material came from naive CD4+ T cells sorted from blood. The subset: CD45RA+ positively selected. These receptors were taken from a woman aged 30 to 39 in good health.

CDR3 amino acids: CASSLEENSPLHF. CDR3 nucleotides: TGTGCCAGCAGCTTAGAGGAGAATTCACCCCTCCACTTT. V usage is TRBV11-2 and J usage is TRBJ1-6; no reliable D call. V was cut by 0 bases and J by 7 bases, with 4 bases left in between. This CDR3 has 13 amino acids. The germline gives CDR1 SGHAT, CDR2 FQNNGV.

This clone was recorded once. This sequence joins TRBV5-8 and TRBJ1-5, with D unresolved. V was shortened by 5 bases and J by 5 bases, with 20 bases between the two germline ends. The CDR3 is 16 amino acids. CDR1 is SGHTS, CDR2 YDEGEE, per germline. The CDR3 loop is CASRRTTWYGDQPQHF. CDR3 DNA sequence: TGTGCCAGCAGGCGGACGACGTGGTATGGCGATCAGCCCCAGCATTTT.

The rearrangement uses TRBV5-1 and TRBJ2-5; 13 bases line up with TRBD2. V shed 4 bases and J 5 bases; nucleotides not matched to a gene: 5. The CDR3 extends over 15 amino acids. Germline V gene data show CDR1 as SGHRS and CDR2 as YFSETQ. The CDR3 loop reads CASSQGLAGRETQYF. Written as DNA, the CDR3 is TGCGCCAGCAGCCAGGGACTAGCGGGGAGGGAGACCCAGTACTTC.

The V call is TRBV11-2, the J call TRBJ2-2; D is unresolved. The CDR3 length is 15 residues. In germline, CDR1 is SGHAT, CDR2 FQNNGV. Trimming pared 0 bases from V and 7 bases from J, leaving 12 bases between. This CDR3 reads CASSLEGPLGGELFF. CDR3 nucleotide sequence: TGTGCCAGCAGCTTAGAAGGACCTTTGGGCGGGGAGCTGTTTTTT. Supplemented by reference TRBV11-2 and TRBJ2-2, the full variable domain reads EAGVAQSPRYKIIEKRQSVAFWCNPISGHATLYWYQQILGQGPKLLIQFQNNGVVDDSQLPKDRFSAERLKGVDSTLKIQPAKLEDSAVYLCASSLEGPLGGELFFGEGSRLTVL.

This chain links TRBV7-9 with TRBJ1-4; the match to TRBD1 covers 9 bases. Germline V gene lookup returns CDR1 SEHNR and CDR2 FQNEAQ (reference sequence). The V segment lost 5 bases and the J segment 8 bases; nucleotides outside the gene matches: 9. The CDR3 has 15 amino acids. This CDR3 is CASSKGDREEEKLFF. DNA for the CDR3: TGTGCCAGCAGCAAAGGGGACAGGGAGGAGGAAAAACTGTTTTTT. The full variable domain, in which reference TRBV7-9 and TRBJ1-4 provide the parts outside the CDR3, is DTGVSQNPRHKITKRGQNVTFRCDPISEHNRLYWYRQTLGQGPEFLTYFQNEAQLEKSRLLSDRFSAERPKGSFSTLEIQRTEQGDSAMYLCASSKGDREEEKLFFGSGTQLSVL.

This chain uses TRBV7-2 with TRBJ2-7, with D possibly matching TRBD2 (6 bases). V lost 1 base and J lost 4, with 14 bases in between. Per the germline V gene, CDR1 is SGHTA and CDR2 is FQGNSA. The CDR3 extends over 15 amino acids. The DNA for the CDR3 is TGTGCCAGCAGCTTAGTGGGGGGAGAGGGTTACGAGCAGTACTTC. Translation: CASSLVGGEGYEQYF.

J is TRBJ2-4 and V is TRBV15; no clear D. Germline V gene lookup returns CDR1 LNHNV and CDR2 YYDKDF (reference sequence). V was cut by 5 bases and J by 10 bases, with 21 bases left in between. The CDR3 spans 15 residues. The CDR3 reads CATSGQVGTITIQYF. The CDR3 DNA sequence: TGTGCCACCAGCGGCCAAGTGGGCACAATCACTATTCAGTACTTC.

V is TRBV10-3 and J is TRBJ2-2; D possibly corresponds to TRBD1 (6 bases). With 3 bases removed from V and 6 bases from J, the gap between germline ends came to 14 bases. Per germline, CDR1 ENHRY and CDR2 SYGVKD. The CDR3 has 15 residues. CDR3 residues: CAISEERGSPGELFF. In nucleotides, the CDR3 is TGTGCCATCAGTGAAGAGAGGGGGTCTCCCGGGGAGCTGTTTTTT.

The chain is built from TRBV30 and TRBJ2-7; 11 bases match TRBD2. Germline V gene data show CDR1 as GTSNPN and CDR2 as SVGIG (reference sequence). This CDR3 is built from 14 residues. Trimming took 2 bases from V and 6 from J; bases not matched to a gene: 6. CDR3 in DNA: TGTGCCTGGAGTCTACTAGCGGGAGACAGCGAGCAGTACTTC. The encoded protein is CAWSLLAGDSEQYF.

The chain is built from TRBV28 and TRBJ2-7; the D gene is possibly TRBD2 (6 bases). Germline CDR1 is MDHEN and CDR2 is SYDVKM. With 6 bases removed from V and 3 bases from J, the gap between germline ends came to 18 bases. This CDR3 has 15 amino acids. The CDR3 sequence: CASSQASRDHYEQYF. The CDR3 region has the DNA TGTGCCAGCAGCCAGGCCTCGCGGGACCACTACGAGCAGTACTTC.

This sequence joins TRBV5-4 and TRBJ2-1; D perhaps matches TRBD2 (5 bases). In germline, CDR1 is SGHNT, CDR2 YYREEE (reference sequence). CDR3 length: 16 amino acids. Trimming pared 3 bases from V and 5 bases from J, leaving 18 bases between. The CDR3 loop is CASSSQTRGSNNEQFF. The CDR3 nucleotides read TGTGCCAGCAGCTCACAAACTAGAGGAAGTAACAATGAGCAGTTCTTC.

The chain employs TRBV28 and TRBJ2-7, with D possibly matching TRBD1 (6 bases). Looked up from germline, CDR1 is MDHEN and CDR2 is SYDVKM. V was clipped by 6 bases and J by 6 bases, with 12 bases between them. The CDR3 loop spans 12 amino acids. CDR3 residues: CASRTTGSEQYF. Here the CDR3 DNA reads TGTGCCAGCAGAACTACAGGGAGCGAGCAGTACTTC.

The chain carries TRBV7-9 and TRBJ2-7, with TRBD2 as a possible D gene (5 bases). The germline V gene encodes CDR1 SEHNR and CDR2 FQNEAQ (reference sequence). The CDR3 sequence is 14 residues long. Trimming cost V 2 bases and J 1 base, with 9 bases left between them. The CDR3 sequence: CASSLPGSSYEQYF. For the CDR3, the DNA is TGTGCCAGCAGCTTACCGGGATCTTCCTACGAGCAGTACTTC.

The CDR3 DNA follows: TGTGCCAGCAGTTACTCAAGTGGGAAAGAGACCCAGTACTTC. Its translation: CASSYSSGKETQYF. The chain carries TRBV6-5 and TRBJ2-5; D gene ambiguous. The CDR3 runs 14 residues. CDR1 is MNHEY and CDR2 is SVGAGI in the germline V gene. Trimming removed 0 bases at V and 3 bases at J, with 8 bases between.

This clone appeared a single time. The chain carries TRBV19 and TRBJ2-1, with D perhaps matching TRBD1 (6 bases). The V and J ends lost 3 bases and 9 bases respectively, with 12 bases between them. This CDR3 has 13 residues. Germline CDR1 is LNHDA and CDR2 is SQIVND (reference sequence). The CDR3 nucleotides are TGTGCCAGTAGTATCACAGGGAATAGTGAGCAGTTCTTC. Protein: CASSITGNSEQFF.

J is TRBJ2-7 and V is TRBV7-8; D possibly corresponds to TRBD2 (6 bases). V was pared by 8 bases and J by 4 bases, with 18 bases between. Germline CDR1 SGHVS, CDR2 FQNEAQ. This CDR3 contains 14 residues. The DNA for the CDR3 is TGTGCCAGCTGCCCCAGACTAGGGAGTTACGAGCAGTACTTC. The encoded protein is CASCPRLGSYEQYF.

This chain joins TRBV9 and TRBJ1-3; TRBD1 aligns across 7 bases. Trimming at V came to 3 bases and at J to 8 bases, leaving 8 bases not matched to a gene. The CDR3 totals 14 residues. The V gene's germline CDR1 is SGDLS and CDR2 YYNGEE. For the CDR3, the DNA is TGTGCCAGCAGCGCTTACGACAGGGCCGACACCATATATTTT. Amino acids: CASSAYDRADTIYF.

The CDR3 sequence: CASRPTGPNEKLFF. The CDR3 nucleotides are TGTGCCAGTAGACCTACAGGGCCGAATGAAAAACTGTTTTTT. The V gene is TRBV19, the J gene TRBJ1-4; tentatively, D is TRBD1 (6 bases). Trimming cost V 6 bases and J 5 bases, with 13 bases left between them. Germline V gives CDR1 LNHDA, CDR2 SQIVND (reference sequence). This CDR3 is 14 amino acids long. The whole variable domain, remainder taken from reference TRBV19 and TRBJ1-4, is DGGITQSPKYLFRKEGQNVTLSCEQNLNHDAMYWYRQDPGQGLRLIYYSQIVNDFQKGDIAEGYSVSREKKESFPLTVTSAQKNPTAFYLCASRPTGPNEKLFFGSGTQLSVL.

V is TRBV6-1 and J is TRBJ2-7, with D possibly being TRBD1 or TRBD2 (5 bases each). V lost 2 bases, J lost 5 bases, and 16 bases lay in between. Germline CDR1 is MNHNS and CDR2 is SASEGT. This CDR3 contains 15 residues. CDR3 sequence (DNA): TGTGCCAGCAGTGAACTCACCGACAGAGGGGACGAGCAGTACTTC. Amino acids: CASSELTDRGDEQYF.

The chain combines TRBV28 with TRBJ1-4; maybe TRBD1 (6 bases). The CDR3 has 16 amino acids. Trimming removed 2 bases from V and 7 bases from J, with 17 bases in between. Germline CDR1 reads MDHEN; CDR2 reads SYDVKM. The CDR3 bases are TGTGCCAGCAGTTTAGGGGGGGCTGGGGCGGCTGAAAAACTGTTTTTT. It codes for CASSLGGAGAAEKLFF.

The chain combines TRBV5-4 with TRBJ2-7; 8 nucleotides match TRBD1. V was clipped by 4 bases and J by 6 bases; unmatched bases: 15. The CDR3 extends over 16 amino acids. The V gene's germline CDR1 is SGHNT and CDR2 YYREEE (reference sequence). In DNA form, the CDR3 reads TGTGCCAGCAGCACTCGAGGGGGGACAGGAGGGGGCGAGCAGTACTTC. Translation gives CASSTRGGTGGGEQYF.

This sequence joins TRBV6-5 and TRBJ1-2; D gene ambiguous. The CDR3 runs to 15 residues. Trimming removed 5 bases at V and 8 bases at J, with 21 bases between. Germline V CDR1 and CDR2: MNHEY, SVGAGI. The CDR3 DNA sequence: TGTGCCAGCAGTCCCGCTCCCCGGACTGCCGCGGGCTACACCTTC. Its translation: CASSPAPRTAAGYTF.

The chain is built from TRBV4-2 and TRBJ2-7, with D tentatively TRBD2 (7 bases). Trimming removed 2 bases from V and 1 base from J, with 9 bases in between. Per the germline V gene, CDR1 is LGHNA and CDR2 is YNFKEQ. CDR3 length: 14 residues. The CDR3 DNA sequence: TGTGCCAGCAGCCAAAGGGGGGGATCCTACGAGCAGTACTTC. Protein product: CASSQRGGSYEQYF.

The CDR3 spells CASSSGGANTDTQYF. The DNA for the CDR3 is TGTGCCAGCAGCTCAGGGGGTGCTAACACAGATACGCAGTATTTT. The genes are TRBV11-3 and TRBJ2-3; 7 positions match TRBD1. Trimming took 4 bases from V and 2 from J; bases not matched to a gene: 6. There are 15 residues in the CDR3. CDR1 SGHNT and CDR2 YENEEA come from the germline V gene.

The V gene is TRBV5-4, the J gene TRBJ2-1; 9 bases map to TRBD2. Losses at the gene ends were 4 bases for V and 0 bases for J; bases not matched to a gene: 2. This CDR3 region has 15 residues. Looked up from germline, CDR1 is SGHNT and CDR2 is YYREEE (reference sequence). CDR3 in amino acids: CASSASGASYNEQFF. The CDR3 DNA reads TGTGCCAGCAGCGCTAGCGGGGCCTCCTACAATGAGCAGTTCTTC.

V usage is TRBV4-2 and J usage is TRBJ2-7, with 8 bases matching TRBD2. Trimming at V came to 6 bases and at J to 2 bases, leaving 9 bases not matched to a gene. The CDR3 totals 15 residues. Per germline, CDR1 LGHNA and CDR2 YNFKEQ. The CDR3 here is CASSPVPGGTYEQYF. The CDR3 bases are TGTGCCAGCAGTCCCGTACCGGGAGGGACCTACGAGCAGTACTTC.